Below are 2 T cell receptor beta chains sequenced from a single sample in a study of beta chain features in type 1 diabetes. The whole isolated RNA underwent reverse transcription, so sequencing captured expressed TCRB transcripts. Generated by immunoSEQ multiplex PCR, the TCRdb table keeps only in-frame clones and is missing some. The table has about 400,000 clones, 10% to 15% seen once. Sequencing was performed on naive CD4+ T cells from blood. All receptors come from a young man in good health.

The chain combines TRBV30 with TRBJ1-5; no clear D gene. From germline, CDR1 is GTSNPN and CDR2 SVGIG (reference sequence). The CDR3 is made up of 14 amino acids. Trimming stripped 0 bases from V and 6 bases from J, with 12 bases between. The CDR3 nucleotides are TGTGCCTGGAGTGTACGCACAGTTGCTCAGCCCCAGCATTTT. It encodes CAWSVRTVAQPQHF.

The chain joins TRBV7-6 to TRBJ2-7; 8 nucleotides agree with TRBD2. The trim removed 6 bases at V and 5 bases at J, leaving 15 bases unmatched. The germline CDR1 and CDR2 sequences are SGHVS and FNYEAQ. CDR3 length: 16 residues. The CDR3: CASSPAASGQMHEQYF. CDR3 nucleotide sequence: TGTGCCAGCAGTCCTGCGGCTAGCGGGCAGATGCACGAGCAGTACTTC.